These T cell receptor beta chains were read from a single sample in a study of cytomegalovirus exposure and HLA in healthy donors. Data came from immunoSEQ multiplex PCR; TCRdb stores just in-frame clones and leaves some out. Of 150,000 to 170,000 clones listed, 74% are singletons. The sample consisted of PBMCs. Receptors were obtained from a man aged 30 to 45 in good health and CMV-seronegative. Each CDR3 is given with its conserved first and last residue. Fields, in order: D gene, clone size, V gene, J gene, CDR3 protein, CDR3 DNA. The D gene is left open where the match is weak. Some rows mark clone size as missing; the rest say once, few, many or name a class of expanded clone.

d_gene: -; abundance: -; v_gene: TRBV6-5; j_gene: TRBJ1-2; CDR3aa: CASSYLDTYGYTF; CDR3nt: TGTGCCAGCAGTTACCTCGACACCTATGGCTACACCTTC
d_gene: -; abundance: -; v_gene: TRBV19; j_gene: TRBJ1-5; CDR3aa: CASSIDQGGYQPQHF; CDR3nt: TGTGCCAGTAGTATAGATCAGGGAGGGTATCAGCCCCAGCATTTT
d_gene: TRBD1; abundance: few; v_gene: TRBV6-1; j_gene: TRBJ1-1; CDR3aa: CASSEWDRDLRNTEAFF; CDR3nt: TGTGCCAGCAGTGAGTGGGACAGGGATCTAAGGAACACTGAAGCCTTCTTT
d_gene: TRBD1; abundance: -; v_gene: TRBV10-3; j_gene: TRBJ2-7; CDR3aa: CAISEDRAHYEQYF; CDR3nt: TGTGCCATCAGTGAGGACAGGGCCCACTACGAGCAGTACTTC
d_gene: -; abundance: -; v_gene: TRBV6-1; j_gene: TRBJ2-7; CDR3aa: CASSEWLGSETYEQYF; CDR3nt: TGTGCCAGCAGTGAATGGTTAGGCAGCGAGACCTACGAGCAGTACTTC
d_gene: TRBD1; abundance: -; v_gene: TRBV5-1; j_gene: TRBJ1-6; CDR3aa: CASSATFDRGNSPLHF; CDR3nt: TGCGCCAGCAGCGCAACCTTCGACAGGGGTAATTCACCCCTCCACTTT
d_gene: TRBD1; abundance: few; v_gene: TRBV14; j_gene: TRBJ1-2; CDR3aa: CASSQDRTGAYGYTF; CDR3nt: TGTGCCAGCAGCCAAGATCGGACAGGGGCCTATGGCTACACCTTC
d_gene: TRBD1; abundance: -; v_gene: TRBV11-2; j_gene: TRBJ2-5; CDR3aa: CASSLLTGGAETQYF; CDR3nt: TGTGCCAGCAGCTTACTGACAGGGGGCGCGGAGACCCAGTACTTC
d_gene: -; abundance: -; v_gene: TRBV9; j_gene: TRBJ2-7; CDR3aa: CASSLAEGEQYF; CDR3nt: TGTGCCAGCAGCCTTGCTGAGGGCGAGCAGTACTTC
d_gene: TRBD1; abundance: once; v_gene: TRBV7-8; j_gene: TRBJ1-2; CDR3aa: CASSFSDRGGYGYTF; CDR3nt: TGTGCCAGCAGCTTTTCCGACAGGGGCGGCTATGGCTACACCTTC
d_gene: -; abundance: -; v_gene: TRBV21-1; j_gene: TRBJ2-3; CDR3aa: CASNPVRADTQYF; CDR3nt: TGTGCCAGCAACCCTGTACGGGCAGATACGCAGTATTTT
d_gene: -; abundance: -; v_gene: TRBV9; j_gene: TRBJ1-1; CDR3aa: CASSPTSGQEAFF; CDR3nt: TGTGCCAGCAGCCCCACCTCCGGACAGGAAGCTTTCTTT
d_gene: -; abundance: -; v_gene: TRBV5-6; j_gene: TRBJ2-7; CDR3aa: CASSFRLLARSSYEQYF; CDR3nt: TGTGCCAGCAGCTTTAGACTACTTGCCAGGAGCTCCTACGAGCAGTACTTC
d_gene: TRBD1; abundance: -; v_gene: TRBV7-2; j_gene: TRBJ2-1; CDR3aa: CASSSPPGTGKGNEQFF; CDR3nt: TGTGCCAGCAGCTCGCCACCTGGGACAGGGAAGGGCAATGAGCAGTTCTTC
d_gene: -; abundance: -; v_gene: TRBV6-5; j_gene: TRBJ2-7; CDR3aa: CASSYFRGSDTYEQYF; CDR3nt: TGTGCCAGCAGTTACTTTCGGGGGAGTGATACCTACGAGCAGTACTTC
d_gene: TRBD1; abundance: -; v_gene: TRBV13; j_gene: TRBJ2-7; CDR3aa: CASGGQGSYEQYF; CDR3nt: TGTGCCAGCGGGGGACAGGGATCCTACGAGCAGTACTTC
d_gene: TRBD2; abundance: -; v_gene: TRBV28; j_gene: TRBJ2-1; CDR3aa: CASSPPIAGGGEQFF; CDR3nt: TGTGCCAGCTCTCCTCCCATAGCGGGAGGGGGTGAGCAGTTCTTC
d_gene: TRBD1; abundance: once; v_gene: TRBV5-1; j_gene: TRBJ2-1; CDR3aa: CASSLRTITGATYNEQFF; CDR3nt: TGCGCCAGCAGCTTGAGGACCATCACAGGGGCAACCTACAATGAGCAGTTCTTC
d_gene: -; abundance: few; v_gene: TRBV18; j_gene: TRBJ2-7; CDR3aa: CASSSTYEQYF; CDR3nt: TGTGCCAGCTCATCTACCTACGAGCAGTACTTC
d_gene: TRBD1; abundance: -; v_gene: TRBV6-5; j_gene: TRBJ1-2; CDR3aa: CASSPDGTGEGYTF; CDR3nt: TGTGCCAGCAGTCCCGATGGGACAGGGGAAGGCTACACCTTC
d_gene: TRBD1; abundance: -; v_gene: TRBV6-5; j_gene: TRBJ1-2; CDR3aa: CASSRTGVGYGYTF; CDR3nt: TGTGCCAGCAGTCGGACAGGGGTAGGCTATGGCTACACCTTC
d_gene: -; abundance: -; v_gene: TRBV2; j_gene: TRBJ2-7; CDR3aa: CASSPSGRYEQYF; CDR3nt: TGTGCCAGCAGTCCCAGCGGGCGTTACGAGCAGTACTTC
d_gene: -; abundance: -; v_gene: TRBV12-5; j_gene: TRBJ2-2; CDR3aa: CASGTSGGGANTGELFF; CDR3nt: TGTGCTAGTGGTACCTCTGGGGGAGGTGCTAACACCGGGGAGCTGTTTTTT
d_gene: -; abundance: -; v_gene: TRBV5-1; j_gene: TRBJ2-1; CDR3aa: CASSFLEVGSDEQFF; CDR3nt: TGCGCCAGCAGCTTCTTGGAGGTCGGGTCCGATGAGCAGTTCTTC
d_gene: -; abundance: -; v_gene: TRBV27; j_gene: TRBJ2-7; CDR3aa: CASSLRDGGHYEQYF; CDR3nt: TGTGCCAGCAGTTTACGAGACGGGGGGCACTACGAGCAGTACTTC
d_gene: TRBD1; abundance: -; v_gene: TRBV10-3; j_gene: TRBJ2-2; CDR3aa: CAISLQGARNTGELFF; CDR3nt: TGTGCCATCAGCCTTCAGGGGGCACGAAACACCGGGGAGCTGTTTTTT
d_gene: TRBD2; abundance: -; v_gene: TRBV6-6; j_gene: TRBJ2-5; CDR3aa: CASSSSGGPQTQYF; CDR3nt: TGTGCCAGCAGCTCATCGGGGGGGCCCCAGACCCAGTACTTC
d_gene: TRBD1; abundance: -; v_gene: TRBV5-6; j_gene: TRBJ1-2; CDR3aa: CASSKRGQTYGYTF; CDR3nt: TGTGCCAGCAGCAAAAGGGGACAGACCTATGGCTACACCTTC
d_gene: TRBD1; abundance: -; v_gene: TRBV6-5; j_gene: TRBJ2-5; CDR3aa: CASSVQGARGETQYF; CDR3nt: TGTGCCAGCAGTGTCCAGGGGGCGCGAGGGGAGACCCAGTACTTC
d_gene: -; abundance: few; v_gene: TRBV18; j_gene: TRBJ1-3; CDR3aa: CASSPTAYGNTIYF; CDR3nt: TGTGCCAGCTCACCGACAGCTTACGGAAACACCATATATTTT
d_gene: -; abundance: few; v_gene: TRBV28; j_gene: TRBJ1-5; CDR3aa: CASNTVNQPQHF; CDR3nt: TGTGCCAGCAATACAGTCAATCAGCCCCAGCATTTT